What follows are 9 T cell receptor beta chains derived from one specimen sequenced in a study of OX40 agonist ivuxolimab in advanced cancers. Assay used: immunoSEQ multiplex PCR; TCRdb lists only in-frame clones, some missing. This sample has tens of thousands of clones, with roughly 87% found just once. The specimen was CD4+ or CD8+ T cells sorted from blood, collected in a trial of the OX40 agonist ivuxolimab. Receptor source: an adult with an advanced solid tumor such as melanoma, head and neck, liver or kidney cancer.

About this clone itself: The junction shows a germline mismatch at one end, possibly a read error. This chain connects TRBV4-3 to TRBJ1-2; D gene unclear. This CDR3 region has 15 residues. CDR1 is LGHNA and CDR2 is YSLEER in the germline V gene. CDR3 protein: CASSQDEVKRYGYTF. The CDR3 coding sequence is TGCGCCAGCAGTCAAGATGAGGTCAAGCGCTATGGCTACACCTTC.

In this sample, this clone turned up once. The chain joins TRBV2 to TRBJ2-3, with TRBD1 matching 7 bases. This CDR3 is built from 15 residues. V dropped 7 bases and J dropped 0; count of bases not matched to a gene: 7. Germline CDR1 is SNHLY and CDR2 is FYNNEI. The CDR3 DNA is TGTGCCAGCATGGAACAGGGGATTAGCACAGATACGCAGTATTTT. Encoded protein: CASMEQGISTDTQYF.

This sequence joins TRBV7-2 and TRBJ2-3; tentative D call: TRBD2 (6 bases). V lost 5 bases and J lost 2, with 14 bases in between. CDR3 length equals 15 residues. Germline V gene lookup returns CDR1 SGHTA and CDR2 FQGNSA. Here the CDR3 reads CASSIPGLATDTQYF. Here the CDR3 DNA reads TGTGCCAGCAGCATACCGGGACTTGCCACAGATACGCAGTATTTT.

This clone appeared once. The chain joins TRBV5-5 to TRBJ2-7, with 8 nucleotides matching TRBD1. Germline CDR1 and CDR2: SGHKS and YYEKEE (reference sequence). This CDR3 has 15 amino acids. J lost 7 bases, V lost 4 bases, and 13 bases had no gene match. The CDR3, as DNA: TGTGCCAGCAGCCCACAGGGGGGCCCTTTCGGAGAGCAGTACTTC. It yields the protein CASSPQGGPFGEQYF.

The chain has TRBV4-2 and TRBJ2-5, with D tentatively TRBD1 (6 bases). Germline V gene data show CDR1 as LGHNA and CDR2 as YNFKEQ. Deletions cut 0 bases from V and 3 bases from J, with 23 bases between. The CDR3 is made up of 19 amino acids. This chain's CDR3 is CASSQEMGTSYLEEETQYF. In DNA, the CDR3 is TGTGCCAGCAGCCAAGAAATGGGGACATCTTACTTGGAGGAAGAGACCCAGTACTTC.

CDR3: CASSPPRTTTYGYTF. The CDR3 coding sequence is TGTGCCAGCAGTCCCCCGAGGACAACGACCTATGGCTACACCTTC. The V and J genes are TRBV28 and TRBJ1-2, with D possibly matching TRBD1 (5 bases). Trimming removed 5 bases from V and 4 bases from J, with 17 bases in between. CDR3 length: 15 amino acids. Germline loops: CDR1 MDHEN, CDR2 SYDVKM.

This chain uses TRBV6-4 with TRBJ2-7; possible D gene TRBD2, 6 bases. Trimming cost V 1 base and J 7 bases, with 17 bases left between them. Germline assignment: CDR1 MRHNA and CDR2 SNTAGT. The CDR3 has 15 residues. The chain's CDR3 is CASSDFPAERGEQYF. CDR3 coding DNA: TGTGCCAGCAGTGACTTTCCGGCGGAACGGGGGGAGCAGTACTTC.

This clone was seen just once. This rearrangement joins TRBV29-1 to TRBJ2-1; TRBD1 agrees at 9 bases. Germline V lookup: CDR1 SQVTM, CDR2 ANQGSEA. The length of the CDR3 is 14 residues. J lost 6 bases, V lost 7 bases, and 10 bases had no gene match. The CDR3 nucleotides are TGCAGCGGCCCCGGGACAGGGATGATCAATGAGCAGTTCTTC. It specifies CSGPGTGMINEQFF.

This sequence joins TRBV5-5 and TRBJ2-3, with a possible D match to TRBD2 (5 bases). CDR1 and CDR2 from the germline V gene are SGHKS and YYEKEE (reference sequence). The CDR3 totals 14 residues. V dropped 6 bases and J dropped 6 bases, with 17 bases sitting between them. The CDR3 here is CASTQWVDSDTQYF. The CDR3 coding sequence is TGTGCCAGCACCCAATGGGTGGACTCCGATACGCAGTATTTT. The full variable domain, with the rest looked up from reference TRBV5-5 and TRBJ2-3, is DAGVTQSPTHLIKTRGQQVTLRCSPISGHKSVSWYQQVLGQGPQFIFQYYEKEERGRGNFPDRFSARQFPNYSSELNVNALLLGDSALYLCASTQWVDSDTQYFGPGTRLTVL.